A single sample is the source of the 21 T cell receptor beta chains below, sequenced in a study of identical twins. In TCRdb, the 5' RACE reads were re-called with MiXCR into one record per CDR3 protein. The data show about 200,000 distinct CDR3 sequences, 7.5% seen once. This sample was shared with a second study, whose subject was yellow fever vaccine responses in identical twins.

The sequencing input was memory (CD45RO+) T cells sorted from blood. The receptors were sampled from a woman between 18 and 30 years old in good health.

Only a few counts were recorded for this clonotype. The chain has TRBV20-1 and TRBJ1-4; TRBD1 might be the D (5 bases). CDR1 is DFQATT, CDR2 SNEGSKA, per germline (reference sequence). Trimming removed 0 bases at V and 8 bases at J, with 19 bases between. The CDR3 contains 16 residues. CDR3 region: CSARDHQGAGNEKLFF. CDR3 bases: TGCAGTGCTAGAGATCATCAAGGGGCAGGGAACGAAAAACTGTTTTTT.

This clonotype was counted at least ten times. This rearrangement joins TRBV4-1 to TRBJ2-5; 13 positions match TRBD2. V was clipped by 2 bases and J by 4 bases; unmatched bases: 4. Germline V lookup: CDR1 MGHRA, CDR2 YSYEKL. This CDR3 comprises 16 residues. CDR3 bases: TGCGCCAGCAGCCAAACGACTAGCGGGAGGCGAGAGACCCAGTACTTC. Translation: CASSQTTSGRRETQYF.

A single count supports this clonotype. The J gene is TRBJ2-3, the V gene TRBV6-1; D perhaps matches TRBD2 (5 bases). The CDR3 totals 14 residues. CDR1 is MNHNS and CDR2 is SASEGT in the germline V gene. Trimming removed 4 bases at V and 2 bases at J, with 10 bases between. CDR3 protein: CASSAGSDTDTQYF. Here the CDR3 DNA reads TGTGCCAGCAGTGCGGGGTCTGACACAGATACGCAGTATTTT.

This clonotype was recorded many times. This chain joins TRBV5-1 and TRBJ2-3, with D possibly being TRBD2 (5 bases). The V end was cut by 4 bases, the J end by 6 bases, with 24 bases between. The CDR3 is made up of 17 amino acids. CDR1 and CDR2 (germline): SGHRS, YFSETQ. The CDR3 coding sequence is TGCGCCAGCAGCCAAACCGCCGGAGGCCTGAGCATTGATACGCAGTATTTT. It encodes CASSQTAGGLSIDTQYF.

This CDR3 reads CASSSNAGQGSGELFF. The CDR3 DNA is TGTGCCAGCAGCTCTAATGCAGGACAGGGGTCCGGGGAGCTGTTTTTT. The V gene is TRBV5-4, the J gene TRBJ2-2, with 9 nucleotides matching TRBD1. The CDR3 length is 16 residues. J lost 6 bases, V lost 3 bases, and 9 bases had no gene match. Looked up from germline, CDR1 is SGHNT and CDR2 is YYREEE (reference sequence).

The CDR3 nucleotides read TGCAGCGTTGATTGGCTAGATTCGGATGAGCAGTTCTTC. Its protein product is CSVDWLDSDEQFF. The chain couples TRBV29-1 to TRBJ2-1; D ambiguous. The CDR3 length is 13 residues. V lost 3 bases, J lost 8 bases, and 14 bases lay in between. Looked up from germline, CDR1 is SQVTM and CDR2 is ANQGSEA.

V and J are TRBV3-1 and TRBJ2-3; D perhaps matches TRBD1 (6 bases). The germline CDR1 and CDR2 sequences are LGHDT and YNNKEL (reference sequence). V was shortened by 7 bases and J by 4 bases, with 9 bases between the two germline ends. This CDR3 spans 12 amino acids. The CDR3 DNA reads TGTGCCAGCAATAACAGGGCAGATACGCAGTATTTT. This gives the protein CASNNRADTQYF.

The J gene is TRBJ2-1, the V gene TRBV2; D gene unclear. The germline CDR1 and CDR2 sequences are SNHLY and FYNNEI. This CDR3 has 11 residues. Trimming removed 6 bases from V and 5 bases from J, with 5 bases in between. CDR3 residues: CASRDNNEQFF. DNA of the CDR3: TGTGCCAGCAGGGATAACAATGAGCAGTTCTTC. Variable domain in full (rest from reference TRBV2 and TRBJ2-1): EPEVTQTPSHQVTQMGQEVILRCVPISNHLYFYWYRQILGQKVEFLVSFYNNEISEKSEIFDDQFSVERPDGSNFTLKIRSTKLEDSAMYFCASRDNNEQFFGPGTRLTVL.

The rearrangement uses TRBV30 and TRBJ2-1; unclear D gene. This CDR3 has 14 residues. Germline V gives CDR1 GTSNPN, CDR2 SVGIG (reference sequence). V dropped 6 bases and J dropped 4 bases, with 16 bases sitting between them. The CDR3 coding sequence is TGTGCCTGCAAAAGTTCGCGGAGATACAATGAGCAGTTCTTC. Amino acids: CACKSSRRYNEQFF.

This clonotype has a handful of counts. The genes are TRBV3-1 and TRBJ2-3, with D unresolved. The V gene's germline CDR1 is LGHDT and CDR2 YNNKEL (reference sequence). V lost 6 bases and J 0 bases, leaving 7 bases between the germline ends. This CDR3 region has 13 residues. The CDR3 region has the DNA TGTGCCAGCAGTCGCTTTAGCACAGATACGCAGTATTTT. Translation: CASSRFSTDTQYF.

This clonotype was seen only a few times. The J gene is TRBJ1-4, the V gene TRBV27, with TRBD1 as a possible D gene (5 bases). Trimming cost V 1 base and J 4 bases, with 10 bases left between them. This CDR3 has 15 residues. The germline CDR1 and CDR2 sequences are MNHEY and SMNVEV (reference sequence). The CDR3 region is CASSLFGGDNEKLFF. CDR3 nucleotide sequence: TGTGCCAGCAGTTTATTTGGAGGGGATAATGAAAAACTGTTTTTT.

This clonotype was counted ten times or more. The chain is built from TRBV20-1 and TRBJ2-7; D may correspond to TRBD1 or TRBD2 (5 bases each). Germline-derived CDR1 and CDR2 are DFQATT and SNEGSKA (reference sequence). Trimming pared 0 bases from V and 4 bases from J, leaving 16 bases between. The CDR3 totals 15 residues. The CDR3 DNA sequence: TGCAGTGCTAGAGATGAGGCCGGCAGGGAGTACGAGCAGTACTTC. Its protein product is CSARDEAGREYEQYF.

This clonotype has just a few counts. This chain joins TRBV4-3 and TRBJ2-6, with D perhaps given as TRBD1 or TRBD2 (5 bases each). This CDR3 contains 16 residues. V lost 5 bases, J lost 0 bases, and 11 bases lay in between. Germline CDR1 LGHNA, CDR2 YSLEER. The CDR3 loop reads CASSSGADSGANVLTF. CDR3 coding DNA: TGCGCCAGCAGCTCCGGGGCGGACTCTGGGGCCAACGTCCTGACTTTC.

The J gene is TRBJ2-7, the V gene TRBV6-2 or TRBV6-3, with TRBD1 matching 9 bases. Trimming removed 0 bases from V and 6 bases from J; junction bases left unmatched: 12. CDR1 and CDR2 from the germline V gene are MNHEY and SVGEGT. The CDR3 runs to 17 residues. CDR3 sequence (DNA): TGTGCCAGCAGTTACTCCTTTACCCGGGACAGGGACGGCGAGCAGTACTTC. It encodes CASSYSFTRDRDGEQYF.

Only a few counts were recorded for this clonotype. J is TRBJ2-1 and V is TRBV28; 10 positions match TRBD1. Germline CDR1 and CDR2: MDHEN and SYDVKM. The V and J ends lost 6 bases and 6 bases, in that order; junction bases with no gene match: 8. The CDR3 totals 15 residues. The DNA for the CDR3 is TGTGCCAGCAGCCCCGGGACAGGGGACGCCAATGAGCAGTTCTTC. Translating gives CASSPGTGDANEQFF.

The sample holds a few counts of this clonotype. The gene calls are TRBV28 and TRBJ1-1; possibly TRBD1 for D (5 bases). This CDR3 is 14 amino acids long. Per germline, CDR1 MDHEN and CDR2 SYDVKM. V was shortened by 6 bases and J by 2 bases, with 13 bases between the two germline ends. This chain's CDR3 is CASRSGGLNTEAFF. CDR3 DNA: TGTGCCAGCAGGAGCGGGGGGTTAAACACTGAAGCTTTCTTT.

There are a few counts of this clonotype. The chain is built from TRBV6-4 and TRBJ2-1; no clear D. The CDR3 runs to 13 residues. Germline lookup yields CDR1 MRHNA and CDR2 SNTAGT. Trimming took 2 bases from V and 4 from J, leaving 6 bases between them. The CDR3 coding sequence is TGTGCCAGCAGTGACGGCCGATACAATGAGCAGTTCTTC. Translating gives CASSDGRYNEQFF.

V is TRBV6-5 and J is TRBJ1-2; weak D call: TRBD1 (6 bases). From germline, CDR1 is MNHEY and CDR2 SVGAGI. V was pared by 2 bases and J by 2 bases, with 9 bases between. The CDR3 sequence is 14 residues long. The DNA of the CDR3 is TGTGCCAGCAGTTACATCGGACAGAACTATGGCTACACCTTC. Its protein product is CASSYIGQNYGYTF.

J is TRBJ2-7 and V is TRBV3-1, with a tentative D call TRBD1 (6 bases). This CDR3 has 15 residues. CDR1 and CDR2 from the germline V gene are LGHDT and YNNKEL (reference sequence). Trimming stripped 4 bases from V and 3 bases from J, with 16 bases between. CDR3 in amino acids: CASSPRQDIYYEQYF. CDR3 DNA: TGTGCCAGCAGCCCAAGACAGGACATCTACTACGAGCAGTACTTC.

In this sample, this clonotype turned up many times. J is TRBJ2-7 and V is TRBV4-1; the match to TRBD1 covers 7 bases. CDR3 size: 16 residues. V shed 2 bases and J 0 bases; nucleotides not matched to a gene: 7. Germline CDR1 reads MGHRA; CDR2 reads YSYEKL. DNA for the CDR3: TGCGCCAGCAGCCAATCCAGGGACAGCGCCTCCTACGAGCAGTACTTC. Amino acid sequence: CASSQSRDSASYEQYF.

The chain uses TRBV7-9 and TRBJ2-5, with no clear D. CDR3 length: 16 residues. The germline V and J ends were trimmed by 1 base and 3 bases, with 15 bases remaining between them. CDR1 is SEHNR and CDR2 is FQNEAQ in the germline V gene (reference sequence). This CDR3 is CASSLESARNEETQYF. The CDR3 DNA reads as TGTGCCAGCAGCTTAGAATCGGCCAGGAACGAAGAGACCCAGTACTTC.